Listed below are T cell receptor beta chains from one sample, sequenced in a study of molecular identifiers for immune sequencing clone quantification. TCRdb reprocessed the PCR reads via MiXCR and lists one record per CDR3 protein. The table has roughly 630,000 distinct CDR3 sequences, roughly 27% seen once. The sequenced sample was naive CD8+ T cells from blood, with Jurkat cell RNA spiked in. Source of these receptors: a human donor in good health. Some libraries in this study had Jurkat cell RNA spiked in. Both conserved end residues are part of each CDR3. The D gene is left open where the match is weak. A clone size is listed for some rows: how often the clone was seen (once, few, many), or a class if it is expanded.

TRBV7-4,TRBJ1-6,NA,NA,CASSLRPHLLGLRSPLHF,TGTGCCAGCAGCTTACGCCCGCACCTTCTAGGGCTTAGGTCACCCCTCCACTTT
TRBV28,TRBJ2-7,many,TRBD2,CASTQLAGSAYEQYF,TGTGCCAGCACCCAGCTAGCGGGATCTGCCTACGAGCAGTACTTC
TRBV11-2,TRBJ1-3,NA,NA,CASSPRREQVNTIYF,TGTGCCAGCAGCCCCAGGCGGGAGCAAGTAAACACCATATATTTT
TRBV7-9,TRBJ1-2,few,NA,CASSLVLGSNYGYTF,TGTGCCAGCAGCTTAGTACTAGGGAGTAACTATGGCTACACCTTC
TRBV6-6,TRBJ2-4,few,TRBD2,CASGDSLLAGGLKNIQYF,TGTGCCAGCGGAGACTCCCTGCTAGCGGGAGGGCTTAAAAACATTCAGTACTTC
TRBV30,TRBJ2-3,many,NA,CAWDRLGLEFTDTQYF,TGTGCCTGGGACCGCCTTGGGTTAGAATTCACAGATACGCAGTATTTT
TRBV12-3/TRBV12-4,TRBJ1-2,NA,NA,CASSLVQSYGYTF,TGTGCCAGCAGTTTGGTCCAGAGCTATGGCTACACCTTC
TRBV6-2/TRBV6-3,TRBJ2-3,NA,NA,CASSYGGTADTQYF,TGTGCCAGCAGTTACGGGGGTACGGCAGATACGCAGTATTTT
TRBV4-3,TRBJ1-2,NA,NA,CASSQGSHRTRANYGYTF,TGCGCCAGCAGCCAAGGGTCCCACCGAACAAGAGCTAACTATGGCTACACCTTC
TRBV5-6,TRBJ2-5,NA,NA,CASSWSVGETQYF,TGTGCCAGCAGCTGGTCGGTTGGAGAGACCCAGTACTTC
TRBV7-9,TRBJ1-1,few,NA,CASSFPPSRGTEAFF,TGTGCCAGCAGCTTCCCCCCCTCACGGGGCACTGAAGCTTTCTTT
TRBV27,TRBJ2-2,many,NA,CASSLSISAKANTGELFF,TGTGCCAGCAGTTTATCGATTTCAGCGAAAGCGAACACCGGGGAGCTGTTTTTT
TRBV13,TRBJ2-3,few,TRBD2,CASSLIGRGASGDLDTQYF,TGTGCCAGCAGCTTAATAGGCCGCGGGGCTAGCGGGGATTTGGATACGCAGTATTTT
TRBV5-6,TRBJ1-3,NA,NA,CASSSPAGGNTIYF,TGTGCCAGCAGCTCTCCCGCAGGGGGAAACACCATATATTTT
TRBV7-2,TRBJ2-7,few,NA,CASSLVNVHYEQYF,TGTGCCAGCAGCTTAGTAAACGTGCACTACGAGCAGTACTTC
TRBV27,TRBJ2-7,many,NA,CASGGHEQYF,TGTGCCAGCGGGGGGCACGAGCAGTACTTC
TRBV11-1,TRBJ2-5,few,NA,CASKEGKETQYF,TGTGCCAGCAAGGAGGGAAAAGAGACCCAGTACTTC
TRBV18,TRBJ2-4,NA,NA,CASSPMDYVRDIQYF,TGTGCCAGCTCACCTATGGATTACGTTAGAGACATTCAGTACTTC
TRBV5-1,TRBJ2-7,few,NA,CASRRESSYEQYF,TGCGCCAGCAGACGTGAGAGCTCCTACGAGCAGTACTTC
TRBV5-5,TRBJ2-1,NA,NA,CASSLQTGYNEQFF,TGTGCCAGCAGCTTACAGACGGGCTACAATGAGCAGTTCTTC
TRBV12-3/TRBV12-4,TRBJ2-3,many,NA,CASSFSLADTQYF,TGTGCCAGCAGTTTTTCCCTTGCAGATACGCAGTATTTT
TRBV7-6,TRBJ2-7,many,NA,CASSYDGGYEQYF,TGTGCCAGCAGCTACGACGGGGGCTACGAGCAGTACTTC
TRBV10-1,TRBJ2-3,many,NA,CASSELGTDTQYF,TGCGCCAGCAGTGAGTTGGGCACAGATACGCAGTATTTT
TRBV29-1,TRBJ1-3,few,NA,CSVEVFGAGDGGSGNTIYF,TGCAGCGTTGAAGTGTTTGGGGCCGGGGATGGCGGCTCTGGAAACACCATATATTTT
TRBV20-1,TRBJ2-7,many,NA,CSASFPAATYEQYF,TGCAGTGCTAGTTTTCCGGCGGCCACCTACGAGCAGTACTTC
TRBV7-9,TRBJ2-7,NA,NA,CASSLAFGPPTYEQYF,TGTGCCAGCAGCTTAGCTTTCGGGCCCCCGACCTACGAGCAGTACTTC
TRBV20-1,TRBJ2-2,NA,NA,CSARDPLAENTGELFF,TGCAGTGCTAGAGATCCCTTAGCGGAGAACACCGGGGAGCTGTTTTTT
TRBV7-9,TRBJ2-7,NA,NA,CASSSLIMGTSYEQYF,TGTGCCAGCAGCTCCCTAATAATGGGAACGTCCTACGAGCAGTACTTC
TRBV27,TRBJ2-5,NA,NA,CASSSSVGIQETQYF,TGTGCCAGCAGTTCATCGGTCGGGATTCAAGAGACCCAGTACTTC
TRBV7-2,TRBJ1-1,many,NA,CASSLGIGKHTEAFF,TGTGCCAGCAGCTTAGGTATAGGGAAGCACACTGAAGCTTTCTTT
TRBV6-2/TRBV6-3,TRBJ2-5,NA,NA,CASSYSPGTPNF,TGTGCCAGCAGTTACTCACCCGGGACACCCAACTTC
TRBV12-3/TRBV12-4,TRBJ1-2,few,NA,CASSLGGDHYGYTF,TGTGCCAGCAGTTTGGGAGGGGATCACTATGGCTACACCTTC
TRBV2,TRBJ1-2,few,NA,CASSESGGQGYTF,TGTGCCAGCAGTGAGAGCGGGGGGCAGGGCTACACCTTC